This TCR beta chain was captured in a study of shared clonotypes between healthy human individuals. On the study more broadly: With ages of 18 to 49, the donors were two women and a few men.

The junction had 10 bases not matched to a gene; V was cut back by 6 bases and J by 8 bases. The CDR3 length is 14 residues. In germline, CDR1 is LNHDA, CDR2 SQIVND (reference sequence). General study findings and limits: The sharing of about 5% of naive CD4 clonotypes was seen across a few donors.

Sequencing was performed with immunoSEQ multiplex PCR; in TCRdb, only in-frame clones are kept and a portion is missing. The table includes roughly 2.1 million clones, about 93% detected once. Naive CD8 populations comprised CD45RO-negative cells positively selected for CCR7, excluding terminally differentiated effector memory CD45RA+ cells. As to this clone: Its antigen is not identified.

J is TRBJ2-1 and V is TRBV19; 7 bases fit TRBD2. Sequencing was carried out using naive CD8+ T cells from PBMCs. The sequence was obtained from a man aged 18 to 35 in good health. Some clones in this sample may be carry-over from other donors' samples. The CDR3 spells CASSLRESSHEQFF. CDR3 DNA sequence: TGTGCCAGTAGCTTGCGGGAGAGTAGCCATGAGCAGTTCTTC.